One T cell receptor (beta chain) is described in this entry. What it binds is not known. The entry originates in a study of graft-versus-host responses after intestinal transplantation. The repertoire was sequenced with immunoSEQ multiplex PCR; TCRdb's copy has only in-frame clones and lacks some. This repertoire shows about 120,000 clones, about 95% found once; its top ten account for under 3.5%. Study-wide results and caveats: Where graft-donor T cell macrochimerism was present, patients had high graft-versus-host to host-versus-graft clonal ratios in allografts.

The V and J ends lost 5 bases and 3 bases respectively, with 19 bases between them. This CDR3 has 16 amino acids. Per the germline V gene, CDR1 is SGHTA and CDR2 is FQGNSA. V usage is TRBV7-2 and J usage is TRBJ1-1, with a possible D match to TRBD1 (5 bases). The sample consisted of unstimulated CD8+ T cells sorted from spleen or lymph node cells, taken before intestinal transplant. The origin of this receptor is a human donor who received an intestinal transplant. In DNA form, the CDR3 reads TGTGCCAGCAGCCCAAGACAAAGGGGCTGGGACACTGAAGCTTTCTTT. It specifies CASSPRQRGWDTEAFF.